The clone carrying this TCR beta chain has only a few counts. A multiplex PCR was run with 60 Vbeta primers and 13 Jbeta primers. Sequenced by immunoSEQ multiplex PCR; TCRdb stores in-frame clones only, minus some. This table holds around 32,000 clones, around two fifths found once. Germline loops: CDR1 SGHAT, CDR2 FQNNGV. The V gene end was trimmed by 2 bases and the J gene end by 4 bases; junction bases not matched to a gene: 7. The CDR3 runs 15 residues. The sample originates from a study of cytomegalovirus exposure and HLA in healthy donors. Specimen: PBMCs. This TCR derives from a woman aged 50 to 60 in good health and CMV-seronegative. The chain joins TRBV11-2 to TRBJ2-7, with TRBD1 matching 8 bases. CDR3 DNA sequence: TGTGCCAGCAGCTTAACTGGACAGGGCCGGTACGAGCAGTACTTC. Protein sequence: CASSLTGQGRYEQYF.